The 6 T cell receptor beta chains reported below all come from one sample, sequenced in a study of high-grade serous ovarian cancer treatment subgroups. TCRdb keeps only in-frame clones here, not all; method: immunoSEQ multiplex PCR. The table has approximately 6,000 clones, 70% to 80% seen once. Tumor tissue was taken before any definitive surgery or chemotherapy was given. The sample was tumor tissue. The source is a human donor with high-grade serous ovarian cancer.

The gene calls are TRBV7-9 and TRBJ2-1, with a tentative D call TRBD2 (5 bases). V was pared by 2 bases and J by 1 base, with 12 bases between. This CDR3 region has 16 residues. Germline V gene sequence: CDR1 SEHNR, CDR2 FQNEAQ (reference sequence). The CDR3 reads CASSLWSRTSYNEQFF. CDR3 nucleotides: TGTGCCAGCAGCTTATGGTCGAGGACTTCCTACAATGAGCAGTTCTTC.

The J gene is TRBJ1-1, the V gene TRBV5-1, with D tentatively TRBD1 (5 bases). Germline V CDR1 and CDR2: SGHRS, YFSETQ. The CDR3 runs 14 residues. V was shortened by 0 bases and J by 3 bases, with 9 bases between the two germline ends. CDR3 sequence (DNA): TGCGCCAGCAGCTTGGCCGGGGCATACACTGAAGCTTTCTTT. This gives the protein CASSLAGAYTEAFF. The variable domain in full, with the rest retrieved from reference TRBV5-1 and TRBJ1-1, is KAGVTQTPRYLIKTRGQQVTLSCSPISGHRSVSWYQQTPGQGLQFLFEYFSETQRNKGNFPGRFSGRQFSNSRSEMNVSTLELGDSALYLCASSLAGAYTEAFFGQGTRLTVV.

V is TRBV7-2 and J is TRBJ2-7; D is undetermined. In germline, CDR1 is SGHTA, CDR2 FQGNSA. The ends were cut back, 4 bases at V and 5 bases at J, with 9 bases in the middle. There are 12 residues in the CDR3. The CDR3 sequence: CASSSYKDEQYF. The CDR3 DNA is TGTGCCAGCAGCTCCTACAAGGACGAGCAGTACTTC.

The rearrangement links TRBV6-5 to TRBJ2-3; weak D call: TRBD2 (6 bases). Germline V CDR1 and CDR2: MNHEY, SVGAGI. CDR3 length: 14 residues. V lost 5 bases to trimming and J lost 6 bases, with 15 bases between them. The CDR3 coding sequence is TGTGCCAGCAGTGCGGGATCCGGGCGTGATACGCAGTATTTT. Translating it yields CASSAGSGRDTQYF.

The genes are TRBV7-9 and TRBJ1-3; D remains ambiguous. The germline V gene encodes CDR1 SEHNR and CDR2 FQNEAQ (reference sequence). V shed 0 bases and J shed 5 bases, with 8 bases lying between them. The CDR3 is 14 amino acids. The CDR3 DNA reads TGTGCCAGCAGCTTAGCGACACTACGAAACACCATATATTTT. Translation: CASSLATLRNTIYF.

This clone was observed a handful of times. The chain links TRBV7-2 to TRBJ1-4; D is undetermined. Germline V CDR1 and CDR2: SGHTA, FQGNSA. Trimming stripped 0 bases from V and 8 bases from J, with 13 bases between. The CDR3 has 15 residues. The CDR3: CASSLAGWSGEKLFF. The CDR3, as DNA: TGTGCCAGCAGCTTAGCGGGTTGGTCGGGCGAAAAACTGTTTTTT.